This T cell receptor (beta chain) is drawn from a study of CXCR3-negative and CXCR3-positive naive CD8 T cells (dated 2019 in TCRdb). In terms of the full investigation: In total, approximately 140 million TRB reads were obtained, or roughly 1.5 +/- 0.3 million reads per library. Diversity and physicochemical repertoire analyses were performed on around ten donors pooled from two independent experiments. TRBV-TRBJ cluster analysis included naive subsets from roughly 5 donors and memory cells from 3 donors.

Study-wide conclusions, independent of this receptor: Naive CXCR3-negative and CXCR3-positive cells from the same donor showed similar TRBV-TRBJ usage, whereas memory cells showed distinct patterns. Because surface CD5, which is linked to self-reactivity in mice, was comparable between the naive subsets, TCR interaction strength was also inferred from TRB CDR3 physicochemical properties. TRB CDR3s from CXCR3-positive naive cells showed higher hydrophobicity (lower Kidera factor 4), lower energy, and higher strength and volume indices than CXCR3-negative naive cells. Repertoire diversity was comparably high in both naive subsets but much lower in memory CD8+ T cells. Because CXCR3 expression was partially decreased after cryopreservation, freshly isolated PBMCs were used for most assays.

The listed sequencing device is NextSeq 550. The Human TCR Profiling Kit (MiLaboratory) was used to make UMI-labeled 5' RACE TRB cDNA libraries. cDNA synthesis used the entire amount of extracted RNA, and PCR amplification then used the entire amount of cDNA produced. Libraries were prepared in parallel with an identical number of PCR cycles. The paper's processing steps were these. With a requirement of at least two reads per UMI, MIGEC and MiXCR extracted about 50,000 +/- 10,000 unique UMI-labeled TRB cDNA molecules per library. On average, each library contained about 40,000 +/- 10,000 functional in-frame TRB CDR3 nucleotide clonotypes without stop codons. After downsampling to 5000 UMI-labeled TRB molecules per sample, diversity metrics such as normalized Shannon-Wiener and Chao1 were calculated in VDJtools. VDJtools computed clonotype-size-weighted physicochemical properties of the central five CDR3 residues: interaction energy, strength, volume and Kidera factor 4. Based on TCRdb reprocessing of the reads, there is one entry per CDR3 protein sequence, and DNA is missing. These V and J calls are TCRdb output, not the study's own analysis. The sample's clone listing holds nearly 110,000 distinct CDR3 sequences. The ten largest clones add up to roughly 0.38% of the sample.

From a lookup of the germline V gene (reference sequence), CDR1 and CDR2 are SEHNR and FQNEAQ. The CDR3, from cysteine to phenylalanine, totals 15 residues. No DNA accompanies this entry. As for this clonotype: Its antigen is still unknown.

For every CD8+ T cell subset, under 350,000 cells were flow-sorted straight into RLT lysis buffer, and each subset was sorted in triplicate. Naive CD8+ T cells were defined stringently as CD45RO-CCR7+CD27+CD95- to exclude memory contaminants. Peripheral blood mononuclear cells were isolated from buffy coats using standard density gradient centrifugation. Naive CXCR3-negative and CXCR3-positive CD8+ T cells were flow-sorted using a FACSAria III. An RNeasy Mini Kit was used to extract total RNA from the sorted cells. The clonotype was recovered from a human donor in good health. Some clones in this sample may be carry-over from other donors' samples. Input material: naive CXCR3+ CD8+ T cells from blood. In the paper's terms, the cell subset or site label means: CD45RO-CCR7+CD27+CD95- naive CD8+ T cells expressing CXCR3 (TNR3+). The chain is made from TRBV7-9 and TRBJ2-7; TCRdb's assignment of TRBD2 cannot be checked, as there is no DNA. The CDR3 amino acid sequence is: CASRGGAPGFDEQYF.